This TCR beta chain was retrieved from a study of memory CD4+ T cells and cytomegalovirus serostatus. Background on the study: Healthy Belgian adult donors included about nine CMV-positive and 24 CMV-negative people.

Germline values: CDR1 MNHEY, CDR2 SMNVEV (reference sequence). V was shortened by 3 bases and J by 0 bases, with 11 bases between the two germline ends. The CDR3 length is 15 residues. This table comes from immunoSEQ multiplex PCR, and its TCRdb copy is limited to in-frame clones, with some not included. The repertoire consists of about 64,000 clones, with roughly three quarters occurring once and the leading ten covering 0.88%. The sort gate was single viable CD3+CD4+CD8-CD45RO+ cells for memory CD4+ T cells. V usage is TRBV27 and J usage is TRBJ1-2; D is possibly TRBD1 (5 bases). The sample taken for sequencing was memory CD4+ T cells from blood. The TCR sequence derives from an adult in good health and CMV-seronegative. The CDR3 DNA sequence: TGTGCCAGCAGTTTTCTGCCGGGGGCTAACTATGGCTACACCTTC. This gives the protein CASSFLPGANYGYTF.